Below, 26 T cell receptor beta chains from the same sample are listed, as sequenced in a study of shared clonotypes between healthy human individuals. The table came from immunoSEQ multiplex PCR; TCRdb's copy has only in-frame clones and leaves some out. The sample consists of roughly 2,000,000 clones, 80% to 95% of them appearing once. Naive CD8 populations comprised CD45RO-negative cells positively selected for CCR7, excluding terminally differentiated effector memory CD45RA+ cells. Sequenced sample: naive CD8+ T cells from PBMCs. The origin of the receptors is a man younger than 30 in good health. Some clones in this sample may be carry-over from other donors' samples.

This chain uses TRBV4-3 with TRBJ2-7; 7 bases map to TRBD1. With V trimmed by 3 bases and J by 4 bases, 9 bases remained unmatched. CDR3 length: 15 amino acids. The germline CDR1 and CDR2 sequences are LGHNA and YSLEER. As DNA, the CDR3 is TGCGCCAGCAGCCAGGAAGACAGGGAGTTGTACGAGCAGTACTTC. Its protein is CASSQEDRELYEQYF.

This chain uses TRBV29-1 with TRBJ2-7; TRBD1 is a possible D gene (5 bases). The CDR3 is 12 amino acids. The ends were cut back, 6 bases at V and 3 bases at J, with 12 bases in the middle. CDR1 is SQVTM, CDR2 ANQGSEA, per germline. CDR3 loop: CSVETGHYEQYF. In DNA form, the CDR3 reads TGCAGCGTGGAAACAGGTCACTACGAGCAGTACTTC.

The genes are TRBV14 and TRBJ2-5; possible D gene TRBD1, 5 bases. Germline values: CDR1 SGHDN, CDR2 FVKESK. The V end was cut by 2 bases, the J end by 4 bases, with 17 bases between. The CDR3 runs to 16 residues. CDR3 protein: CASSQIGWGDRETQYF. In nucleotides, the CDR3 is TGTGCCAGCAGCCAAATAGGGTGGGGCGACCGAGAGACCCAGTACTTC.

This chain links TRBV9 with TRBJ2-7; TRBD1 or TRBD2 may be the D gene (6 bases each). From germline, CDR1 is SGDLS and CDR2 YYNGEE. This CDR3 has 15 residues. Trimming left V 0 bases short and J 3 bases short, with 13 bases between. Here the CDR3 reads CASSVGAGDFYEQYF. The DNA for the CDR3 is TGTGCCAGCAGCGTAGGGGCAGGGGACTTCTACGAGCAGTACTTC.

The CDR3 reads CASSSLIRLTDTQYF. CDR3 in DNA: TGTGCCAGCAGCTCCCTTATCCGACTCACAGATACGCAGTATTTT. The V and J genes are TRBV7-9 and TRBJ2-3; no clear D. V lost 4 bases to trimming and J lost 2 bases, with 13 bases between them. The CDR3 loop spans 15 amino acids. CDR1 and CDR2 from the germline V gene are SEHNR and FQNEAQ (reference sequence).

This sequence joins TRBV15 and TRBJ2-1; TRBD1 or TRBD2 may be the D gene (6 bases each). Looked up from germline, CDR1 is LNHNV and CDR2 is YYDKDF (reference sequence). Between the trimmed V and J ends, which lost 8 bases and 7 bases, there was a span of 15 bases. The CDR3 loop spans 13 amino acids. The DNA for the CDR3 is TGTGCCACCTTCGGGGGCCCAGGGAATGAGCAGTTCTTC. Its protein product is CATFGGPGNEQFF.

This sequence joins TRBV27 and TRBJ1-5; no clear D. V gave up 2 bases and J gave up 2 bases, with 7 bases separating them. The CDR3 is 14 amino acids. Germline V lookup: CDR1 MNHEY, CDR2 SMNVEV (reference sequence). CDR3 coding DNA: TGTGCCAGCAGTTTAGCGGCGGGCAATCAGCCCCAGCATTTT. Translated, it gives CASSLAAGNQPQHF.

The chain employs TRBV7-9 and TRBJ2-5; either TRBD1 or TRBD2 may supply D (5 bases each). Germline assignment: CDR1 SEHNR and CDR2 FQNEAQ (reference sequence). V shed 6 bases and J shed 1 base, with 9 bases lying between them. The length of the CDR3 is 13 residues. DNA of the CDR3: TGTGCCAGCAGGCCGGGGCCCCAAGAGACCCAGTACTTC. Amino acids: CASRPGPQETQYF.

J is TRBJ1-2 and V is TRBV7-9, with 7 bases lining up with TRBD1. V lost 5 bases, J lost 2 bases, and 11 bases stayed unmatched. The CDR3 sequence is 16 residues long. CDR1 and CDR2 from the germline V gene are SEHNR and FQNEAQ (reference sequence). The CDR3 bases are TGTGCCAGCAGCCCCCGTACAGGGGCAATAAACTATGGCTACACCTTC. Translation: CASSPRTGAINYGYTF.

The V gene is TRBV27, the J gene TRBJ2-2; D ambiguous. Germline loops: CDR1 MNHEY, CDR2 SMNVEV (reference sequence). Trimming removed 4 bases at V and 0 bases at J, with 6 bases between. This CDR3 has 14 amino acids. The CDR3 nucleotides read TGTGCCAGCAGTTCCCTCACGAACACCGGGGAGCTGTTTTTT. Protein: CASSSLTNTGELFF.

V and J are TRBV2 and TRBJ2-3; D unresolved. Trimming shortened V by 8 bases and J by 0 bases, and 12 bases separated the two germline ends. The CDR3 is made up of 14 amino acids. From germline, CDR1 is SNHLY and CDR2 FYNNEI. The CDR3, as DNA: TGTGCCAGCGGCCCCGGAAAGAGCACAGATACGCAGTATTTT. Encoded protein: CASGPGKSTDTQYF.

With regard to this clone: Other DNA sequences in this sample translate to the same CDR3. J is TRBJ1-1 and V is TRBV19; possibly TRBD1 for D (5 bases). The length of the CDR3 is 13 residues. Germline values: CDR1 LNHDA, CDR2 SQIVND (reference sequence). V shed 4 bases and J shed 5 bases, with 11 bases lying between them. The CDR3 loop reads CASSTGGWTEAFF. The CDR3, as DNA: TGTGCCAGTAGTACCGGGGGTTGGACTGAAGCTTTCTTT.

In this sample, this clone turned up once. V and J are TRBV7-8 and TRBJ2-7; D is uncertain. The V gene lost 2 bases and the J gene lost 3 bases, with 8 bases spanning the gap. The CDR3 is made up of 13 amino acids. Germline CDR1 SGHVS, CDR2 FQNEAQ. The CDR3 bases are TGTGCCAGCAGCTTAATGGCCAGCTACGAGCAGTACTTC. Its protein is CASSLMASYEQYF.

Notes on this clone: The same CDR3 can be traced to other DNA sequences in this sample. V gene TRBV4-1 combines with J gene TRBJ1-4, with 7 bases that match TRBD1. The CDR3 loop spans 14 amino acids. J lost 6 bases, V lost 0 bases, and 1 base had no gene match. CDR1 and CDR2 (germline): MGHRA, YSYEKL. DNA of the CDR3: TGCGCCAGCAGCCAAGACAGGGGGGATGAAAAACTGTTTTTT. Protein: CASSQDRGDEKLFF.

The gene calls are TRBV28 and TRBJ2-7; a weak D match, TRBD1 (6 bases). The CDR3 loop spans 16 amino acids. The germline CDR1 and CDR2 sequences are MDHEN and SYDVKM. V lost 1 base, J lost 4 bases, and 17 bases lay in between. CDR3 in amino acids: CASSLLDSTSFYEQYF. CDR3 coding DNA: TGTGCCAGCAGTTTATTGGACAGCACCTCTTTTTACGAGCAGTACTTC.

The chain couples TRBV19 to TRBJ2-1, with TRBD2 identical over 8 bases. V lost 1 base to trimming and J lost 4 bases; unmatched junction nucleotides: 6. The germline gives CDR1 LNHDA, CDR2 SQIVND (reference sequence). CDR3 length: 16 amino acids. This CDR3 is CASSIAPAGVYNEQFF. The CDR3 DNA sequence: TGTGCCAGTAGTATAGCCCCAGCGGGAGTTTACAATGAGCAGTTCTTC.

The chain links TRBV7-9 to TRBJ2-7; D is uncertain. Germline V gene sequence: CDR1 SEHNR, CDR2 FQNEAQ (reference sequence). V dropped 5 bases and J dropped 6 bases, with 23 bases sitting between them. The CDR3 spans 16 residues. This chain's CDR3 is CASSPVSSPGVGEQYF. CDR3 sequence (DNA): TGTGCCAGCAGCCCAGTTTCCTCCCCCGGAGTAGGCGAGCAGTACTTC. The full variable domain, completed using reference TRBV7-9 and TRBJ2-7, is DTGVSQNPRHKITKRGQNVTFRCDPISEHNRLYWYRQTLGQGPEFLTYFQNEAQLEKSRLLSDRFSAERPKGSFSTLEIQRTEQGDSAMYLCASSPVSSPGVGEQYFGPGTRLTVT.

The chain combines TRBV29-1 with TRBJ2-1, with 10 positions matching TRBD2. Trimming cost V 3 bases and J 4 bases; bases outside gene matches: 3. Germline CDR1 is SQVTM and CDR2 is ANQGSEA. There are 14 residues in the CDR3. CDR3 nucleotides: TGCAGCGTTGATGGGACTAGCGTTTACAATGAGCAGTTCTTC. This translates into CSVDGTSVYNEQFF.

The chain combines TRBV18 with TRBJ2-3; D assignment may be TRBD1 or TRBD2 (5 bases each). CDR3 length: 16 residues. V lost 3 bases and J lost 1, with 14 bases in between. Germline CDR1 KGHSH, CDR2 LQKENI. The CDR3 bases are TGTGCCAGCTCACCCGGGGACCTGGTGGGCACAGATACGCAGTATTTT. Amino acid sequence: CASSPGDLVGTDTQYF. Variable domain in full (rest from reference TRBV18 and TRBJ2-3): NAGVMQNPRHLVRRRGQEARLRCSPMKGHSHVYWYRQLPEEGLKFMVYLQKENIIDESGMPKERFSAEFPKEGPSILRIQQVVRGDSAAYFCASSPGDLVGTDTQYFGPGTRLTVL.

The chain carries TRBV7-8 and TRBJ2-7; the D gene is possibly TRBD1 (6 bases). Germline CDR1 reads SGHVS; CDR2 reads FQNEAQ. The V gene lost 1 base and the J gene lost 0 bases, with 16 bases spanning the gap. This CDR3 comprises 17 residues. CDR3 DNA: TGTGCCAGCAGCTTAGTAGTCGGACAGCCTCTCTCCTACGAGCAGTACTTC. Protein sequence: CASSLVVGQPLSYEQYF.

J is TRBJ1-4 and V is TRBV2; no clear D. Germline lookup yields CDR1 SNHLY and CDR2 FYNNEI. Trimming pared 0 bases from V and 8 bases from J, leaving 13 bases between. This CDR3 is 15 amino acids long. Here the CDR3 reads CASSEARAVWEKLFF. The CDR3 DNA sequence: TGTGCCAGCAGTGAAGCGAGGGCGGTTTGGGAAAAACTGTTTTTT.

Note on this clone: This sample includes further DNA sequences coding for the same CDR3. V gene TRBV9 combines with J gene TRBJ1-2; TRBD1 agrees at 7 bases. The CDR3 spans 15 residues. The germline V gene encodes CDR1 SGDLS and CDR2 YYNGEE. The junction had 4 bases not matched to a gene; V was cut back by 0 bases and J by 2 bases. The CDR3 loop is CASSVGLTGNYGYTF. CDR3 bases: TGTGCCAGCAGCGTAGGATTGACAGGGAACTATGGCTACACCTTC.

J is TRBJ2-1 and V is TRBV10-3, with 9 bases aligning to TRBD1. The CDR3 contains 15 residues. Germline-derived CDR1 and CDR2 are ENHRY and SYGVKD. With 7 bases clipped from V and 8 bases from J, the junction kept 12 bases outside the gene matches. The CDR3 loop is CAINTRGDRDDEQFF. As DNA, the CDR3 is TGTGCCATCAACACGAGGGGGGACAGGGACGATGAGCAGTTCTTC.

The genes are TRBV29-1 and TRBJ2-1; 13 nucleotides align to TRBD2. With V trimmed by 8 bases and J by 4 bases, 17 bases remained unmatched. This CDR3 comprises 18 residues. Germline V gene sequence: CDR1 SQVTM, CDR2 ANQGSEA. CDR3 bases: TGCAGCCCCAAACCGACTAGCGGGAGGCCTCCTGGGTACAATGAGCAGTTCTTC. Translated, it gives CSPKPTSGRPPGYNEQFF.

The V gene is TRBV9, the J gene TRBJ1-4; unclear D gene. This CDR3 has 12 residues. V shed 3 bases and J shed 4 bases, with 4 bases lying between them. Per the germline V gene, CDR1 is SGDLS and CDR2 is YYNGEE. The chain's CDR3 is CASSGDNEKLFF. The CDR3 bases are TGTGCCAGCAGCGGCGATAATGAAAAACTGTTTTTT.

The rearrangement uses TRBV7-9 and TRBJ2-1; D uncertain. The germline CDR1 and CDR2 sequences are SEHNR and FQNEAQ (reference sequence). CDR3 length: 13 amino acids. The V end was cut by 6 bases, the J end by 5 bases, with 11 bases between. CDR3 protein: CASSHPPNNEQFF. The CDR3, as DNA: TGTGCCAGCAGTCACCCCCCCAACAATGAGCAGTTCTTC.